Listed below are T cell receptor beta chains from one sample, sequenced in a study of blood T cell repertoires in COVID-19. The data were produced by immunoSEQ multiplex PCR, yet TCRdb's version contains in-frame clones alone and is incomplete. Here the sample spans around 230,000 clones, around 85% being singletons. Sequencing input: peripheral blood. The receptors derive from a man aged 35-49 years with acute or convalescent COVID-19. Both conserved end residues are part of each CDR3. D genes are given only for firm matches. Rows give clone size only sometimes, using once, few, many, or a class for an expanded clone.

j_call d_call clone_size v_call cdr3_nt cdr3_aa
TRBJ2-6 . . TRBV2 TGTGCCAGCAGTGAGGGGGCGAGGGGGGCCAACGTCCTGACTTTC CASSEGARGANVLTF
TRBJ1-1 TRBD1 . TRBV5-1 TGCGCCAGCAGCTTGGGAGGGGGCGAGGGCACTGAAGCTTTCTTT CASSLGGGEGTEAFF
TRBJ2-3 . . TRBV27 TGTGCCAGCAGTTACGAGGTTAGCACAGATACGCAGTATTTT CASSYEVSTDTQYF
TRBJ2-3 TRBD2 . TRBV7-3 TGTGCCAGCAGCTTCGAGACTAGCGGGAGGGTAGATACGCAGTATTTT CASSFETSGRVDTQYF
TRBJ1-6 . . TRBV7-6 TGTGCCAGCAGCCCCCAGTCGGCAGGGCCTAATTCACCCCTCCACTTT CASSPQSAGPNSPLHF
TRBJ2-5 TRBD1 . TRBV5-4 TGTGCCAGCAGCTTGGGGGACAGGGACGAGACCCAGTACTTC CASSLGDRDETQYF
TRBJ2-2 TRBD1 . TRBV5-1 TGCGCCAGCAGCCCTGGGACAGGGGCGGCCGGGGAGCTGTTTTTT CASSPGTGAAGELFF
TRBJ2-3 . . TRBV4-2 TGTGCCAGCAGCCAAGGGTCAACTACTAGCACAGATACGCAGTATTTT CASSQGSTTSTDTQYF
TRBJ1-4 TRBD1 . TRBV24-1 TGTGCCACCAGTGACCTGGACAGGAGGAATGAAAAACTGTTTTTT CATSDLDRRNEKLFF
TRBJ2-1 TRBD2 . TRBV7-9 TGTGCCAGCAGCCCCATTAGGACTAGCGGGGCCAGCTCCTACAATGAGCAGTTCTTC CASSPIRTSGASSYNEQFF
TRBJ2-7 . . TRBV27 TGTGCCAGCAGTTTACACAGCTCCTACGAGCAGTACTTC CASSLHSSYEQYF
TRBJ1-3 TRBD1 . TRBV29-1 TGCAGCGTTGACCTGGACAGGGCCAAGGGAAACACCATATATTTT CSVDLDRAKGNTIYF
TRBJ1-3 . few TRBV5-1 TGCGCCAGCAGCTTGTCGTCAGGCTCTGGAAACACCATATATTTT CASSLSSGSGNTIYF
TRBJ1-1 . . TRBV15 TGTGCCACCAGCAGAGCAGAGAACACTGAAGCTTTCTTT CATSRAENTEAFF
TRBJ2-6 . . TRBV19 TGTGCTTCCCAGGGCTACCACTCTGGGGCCAACGTCCTGACTTTC CASQGYHSGANVLTF
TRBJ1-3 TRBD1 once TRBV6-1 TGTGCCAGCAGTGAATTTTCATTGGATAGGGGGCTAGGCTCTGGAAACACCATATATTTT CASSEFSLDRGLGSGNTIYF
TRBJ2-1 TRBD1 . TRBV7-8 TGTGCCAGCAGCTTAGACCCGGGACAGCTCTCCTACAATGAGCAGTTCTTC CASSLDPGQLSYNEQFF
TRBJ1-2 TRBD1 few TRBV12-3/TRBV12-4 TGTGCCAGCAGGGCCGGGACAGACTATGGCTACACCTTC CASRAGTDYGYTF
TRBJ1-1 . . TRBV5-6 TGTGCCAGCAGCTTGGGACGGGGAGAGACTGAAGCTTTCTTT CASSLGRGETEAFF
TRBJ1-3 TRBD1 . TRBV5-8 TGTGCCAGCAGCCGAGGACAGGGGTATGGAAACACCATATATTTT CASSRGQGYGNTIYF
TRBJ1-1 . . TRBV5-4 TGTGCCAGCAGCTCAGACAGAATGAACACTGAAGCTTTCTTT CASSSDRMNTEAFF